The 22 T cell receptor beta chains reported below all come from one sample, sequenced in a study of T cell responses to AZD1222 COVID-19 vaccine. The data were produced by immunoSEQ multiplex PCR, yet TCRdb's version contains in-frame clones alone and is incomplete. The table has roughly 150,000 clones, roughly 88% seen once. This material consisted of peripheral blood, taken 28 days after the second AZD1222 dose. The receptors shown here come from an adult who received the AZD1222 COVID-19 vaccine.

V is TRBV29-1 and J is TRBJ1-5; no definite D call. This CDR3 comprises 13 residues. Deletions cut 2 bases from V and 6 bases from J, with 11 bases between. Germline-derived CDR1 and CDR2 are SQVTM and ANQGSEA. This CDR3 reads CSVETREVQPQHF. In DNA, the CDR3 is TGCAGCGTTGAAACGCGCGAGGTTCAGCCCCAGCATTTT.

CDR3 nucleotide sequence: TGTGCCAGCAGCTTAGTCGGGCAGGTCAGCAATGAGCAGTTCTTC. This sequence encodes CASSLVGQVSNEQFF. This chain connects TRBV11-3 to TRBJ2-1; unclear D gene. Trimming removed 1 base at V and 6 bases at J, with 13 bases between. The CDR3 totals 15 residues. Germline lookup yields CDR1 SGHNT and CDR2 YENEEA.

The chain recombines TRBV28 with TRBJ2-7, with TRBD1 matching 8 bases. The V segment lost 3 bases and the J segment 2 bases; nucleotides outside the gene matches: 6. The germline V gene has CDR1 MDHEN and CDR2 SYDVKM. There are 15 residues in the CDR3. CDR3 sequence (DNA): TGTGCCAGCAGTTTTAGGGGACAGGCGGCCTACGAGCAGTACTTC. Its translation: CASSFRGQAAYEQYF.

The rearrangement uses TRBV18 and TRBJ2-7; 7 positions agree with TRBD2. Germline V gives CDR1 KGHSH, CDR2 LQKENI. CDR3 length: 15 amino acids. V gave up 4 bases and J gave up 2 bases; unmatched junction bases: 8. The CDR3 bases are TGTGCCAGCTCACGGATGGAAGCGGGGACCTACGAGCAGTACTTC. Translated, it gives CASSRMEAGTYEQYF.

V is TRBV27 and J is TRBJ1-3; D is unresolved. This CDR3 spans 20 amino acids. V lost 4 bases to trimming and J lost 8 bases, with 33 bases between them. Germline CDR1 and CDR2: MNHEY and SMNVEV (reference sequence). The CDR3 sequence is CASSSRGIYCLEPPVDTIYF. The CDR3 coding sequence is TGTGCCAGCAGTTCCAGAGGGATCTATTGCTTGGAACCCCCTGTGGACACCATATATTTT.

The rearrangement links TRBV30 to TRBJ2-7, with D possibly being TRBD1 (5 bases). The ends were cut back, 1 base at V and 3 bases at J, with 13 bases in the middle. The CDR3 is made up of 14 amino acids. CDR1 GTSNPN and CDR2 SVGIG come from the germline V gene (reference sequence). Here the CDR3 DNA reads TGTGCCTGGAGTGGGGGCATTGGCAACTACGAGCAGTACTTC. Translating gives CAWSGGIGNYEQYF.

The chain employs TRBV6-2 or TRBV6-3 and TRBJ2-7; D is perhaps TRBD1 (6 bases). Germline V gives CDR1 MNHEY, CDR2 SVGEGT. Trimming took 2 bases from V and 1 from J, leaving 18 bases between them. This CDR3 has 17 amino acids. The CDR3 is CASSYPQGQSESYEQYF. The CDR3 DNA sequence: TGTGCCAGCAGTTACCCGCAGGGGCAGTCCGAATCCTACGAGCAGTACTTC.

The chain carries TRBV6-5 and TRBJ2-7, with D possibly being TRBD1 (5 bases). The CDR3 contains 12 residues. Trimming left V 7 bases short and J 4 bases short, with 11 bases between. The germline gives CDR1 MNHEY, CDR2 SVGAGI. CDR3 sequence (DNA): TGTGCCAGCAAGCAGGGCAATTACGAGCAGTACTTC. This translates into CASKQGNYEQYF.

This clone was seen only once. V is TRBV5-1 and J is TRBJ2-6; 10 bases map to TRBD1. Germline CDR1 is SGHRS and CDR2 is YFSETQ. V shed 2 bases, J shed 3 bases, and the junction held 11 bases outside the gene matches. The CDR3 contains 19 residues. In DNA form, the CDR3 reads TGCGCCAGCAGCTTTTCGACAGGGGGCATATCTGGTGGGGCCAACGTCCTGACTTTC. Amino acids: CASSFSTGGISGGANVLTF.

V is TRBV6-5 and J is TRBJ1-3; the D gene is possibly TRBD1 (5 bases). The germline V and J ends were trimmed by 2 bases and 2 bases, with 10 bases remaining between them. This CDR3 has 15 amino acids. Germline V gives CDR1 MNHEY, CDR2 SVGAGI. CDR3 loop: CASSYGALPGNTIYF. The DNA of the CDR3 is TGTGCCAGCAGTTACGGGGCCTTACCTGGAAACACCATATATTTT.

The rearrangement links TRBV5-6 to TRBJ1-6; no definite D call. The CDR3 spans 14 residues. Germline CDR1 SGHDT, CDR2 YYEEEE. Trimming shortened V by 0 bases and J by 7 bases, and 8 bases separated the two germline ends. CDR3 in DNA: TGTGCCAGCAGCTTGGGTAGGAGAAATTCACCCCTCCACTTT. It is translated as CASSLGRRNSPLHF.

This chain uses TRBV5-5 with TRBJ2-2, with D perhaps matching TRBD1 (5 bases). CDR3 length equals 14 residues. The germline CDR1 and CDR2 sequences are SGHKS and YYEKEE (reference sequence). Between the trimmed V and J ends, which lost 4 bases and 6 bases, there was a span of 13 bases. The CDR3, as DNA: TGTGCCAGCAGCCCTATGGGGCGGCCCGGGGAGCTGTTTTTT. This translates into CASSPMGRPGELFF.

This clone was observed a few times. This CDR3 is CASTRRGQGNTEAFF. The CDR3 DNA sequence: TGTGCCAGTACCCGTCGGGGACAGGGGAACACTGAAGCTTTCTTT. The chain carries TRBV19 and TRBJ1-1; 9 nucleotides agree with TRBD1. The CDR3 runs 15 residues. Germline CDR1 LNHDA, CDR2 SQIVND (reference sequence). Germline trimming cut 7 bases from V and 1 base from J; bases unmatched to any gene: 7.

The CDR3 DNA is TGTGCCAGCAGCTTGGAGGTGGGGGAAAAACTGTTTTTT. Residues: CASSLEVGEKLFF. The chain couples TRBV5-6 to TRBJ1-4; D unclear. This CDR3 has 13 residues. CDR1 is SGHDT, CDR2 YYEEEE, per germline. V gave up 0 bases and J gave up 8 bases, with 8 bases separating them.

The V gene is TRBV10-2, the J gene TRBJ2-1, with D perhaps given as TRBD1 or TRBD2 (5 bases each). There are 16 residues in the CDR3. In germline, CDR1 is WSHSY, CDR2 SAAADI. V lost 1 base and J lost 3, with 13 bases in between. In nucleotides, the CDR3 is TGCGCCAGCAGTGAGTGGGGGACGGGGATCTACAATGAGCAGTTCTTC. This translates into CASSEWGTGIYNEQFF.

The chain joins TRBV11-1 to TRBJ2-1; 10 bases line up with TRBD1. This CDR3 has 14 amino acids. Germline trimming cut 6 bases from V and 9 bases from J; bases unmatched to any gene: 8. From germline, CDR1 is SGHAT and CDR2 FQDESV (reference sequence). The CDR3 is CASRSGQGLPEQFF. Written as DNA, the CDR3 is TGTGCCAGCAGGTCGGGACAGGGGCTTCCTGAGCAGTTCTTC.

J is TRBJ1-6 and V is TRBV5-1; tentative D call: TRBD1 (6 bases). V was cut by 0 bases and J by 6 bases, with 16 bases left in between. The CDR3 length is 17 residues. The germline V gene has CDR1 SGHRS and CDR2 YFSETQ. CDR3 in DNA: TGCGCCAGCAGCTTGGCCAACCCCGGGACACCTAATTCACCCCTCCACTTT. Its translation: CASSLANPGTPNSPLHF.

This sequence joins TRBV7-9 and TRBJ2-5; 13 bases map to TRBD2. CDR3 length: 15 residues. The V gene's germline CDR1 is SEHNR and CDR2 FQNEAQ (reference sequence). The J segment lost 9 bases and the V segment lost 1 base, leaving 5 bases of the junction unmatched. The DNA of the CDR3 is TGTGCCAGCAGCTTAGTGACTAGCGGGGGGCAGGCCCAGTACTTC. Protein: CASSLVTSGGQAQYF.

V and J are TRBV28 and TRBJ1-1; D ambiguous. This CDR3 contains 15 residues. Germline V gene sequence: CDR1 MDHEN, CDR2 SYDVKM. V lost 0 bases and J 1 base, leaving 9 bases between the germline ends. CDR3 sequence: CASSLWGRRNTEAFF. CDR3 nucleotides: TGTGCCAGCAGTTTATGGGGCAGGCGGAACACTGAAGCTTTCTTT.

V usage is TRBV28 and J usage is TRBJ1-2; TRBD1 might be the D (6 bases). CDR3 size: 14 residues. Germline CDR1 and CDR2: MDHEN and SYDVKM. With 3 bases removed from V and 6 bases from J, the gap between germline ends came to 14 bases. CDR3 DNA sequence: TGTGCCAGCAGTTTGCCCGGGACAATCGATGGCTACACCTTC. Amino acid sequence: CASSLPGTIDGYTF.

J is TRBJ1-5 and V is TRBV5-5; D not certain. This CDR3 is 13 amino acids long. Germline CDR1 SGHKS, CDR2 YYEKEE (reference sequence). V lost 1 base and J 6 bases, leaving 8 bases between the germline ends. CDR3 bases: TGTGCCAGCAGCTTGAGGTCAATTCAGCCCCAGCATTTT. Protein sequence: CASSLRSIQPQHF.

As concerns this clone: The identical CDR3 is also encoded by other nucleotide sequences in the sample. V usage is TRBV28 and J usage is TRBJ1-5, with D unresolved. Germline V gives CDR1 MDHEN, CDR2 SYDVKM. This CDR3 has 11 residues. V shed 2 bases and J shed 6 bases, with 2 bases lying between them. The CDR3 DNA reads TGTGCCAGCAGTTTAGGTCAGCCCCAGCATTTT. Amino acid sequence: CASSLGQPQHF. Filled out from reference TRBV28 and TRBJ1-5, the complete variable domain reads DVKVTQSSRYLVKRTGEKVFLECVQDMDHENMFWYRQDPGLGLRLIYFSYDVKMKEKGDIPEGYSVSREKKERFSLILESASTNQTSMYLCASSLGQPQHFGDGTRLSIL.